These T cell receptor beta chains were read from a single sample in a study of post-analysis software for immune sequencing data. In TCRdb, the PCR reads were re-called with MiXCR into one record per CDR3 protein. The sample has hundreds of thousands of distinct CDR3 sequences, roughly 45% seen once. The sample comprised blood. All receptors derive from a girl between 5 and 17 years old with multiple sclerosis. CDR3s include the opening cysteine and the closing phenylalanine or tryptophan. A D gene is named only where the DNA matches it firmly. For some rows the clone size is stated as once, few or many, or as a class when expanded; others skip it.

J | V | D | size | DNA | CDR3
TRBJ2-3 | TRBV7-2 | - | - | TGTGCCAGCAGCAAGACTAGGCCGAGCACAGATACGCAGTATTTT | CASSKTRPSTDTQYF
TRBJ2-7 | TRBV10-3 | TRBD1 | - | TGTGCCATCAGTGAGCAGACAGGGTTGGGACCCTACGAGCAGTACTTC | CAISEQTGLGPYEQYF
TRBJ2-5 | TRBV20-1 | - | - | TGCAGTGCTAGAGATGAACCGTTCCAAGAGACCCAGTACTTC | CSARDEPFQETQYF
TRBJ2-3 | TRBV12-3/TRBV12-4 | - | - | TGTGCCAGCAGTTTAGAAGTGAGGGGCACAGATACGCAGTATTTT | CASSLEVRGTDTQYF
TRBJ2-5 | TRBV7-9 | - | few | TGTGCCAGCAGCTTACCAATTACAGGGGAGGGAGAGACCCAGTACTTC | CASSLPITGEGETQYF
TRBJ2-1 | TRBV10-3 | - | - | TGTGCCACCTCTTACTCTAGCGAGAACAACAATGAGCAGTTCTTC | CATSYSSENNNEQFF
TRBJ2-1 | TRBV6-1 | - | few | TGTGCCAGCTCTAAACGGGACAATGAGCAGTTCTTC | CASSKRDNEQFF
TRBJ2-3 | TRBV5-1 | - | few | TGCGCCAGCAGCTTGCAGCTAAACACAGATACGCAGTATTTT | CASSLQLNTDTQYF
TRBJ2-7 | TRBV21-1 | - | few | TGTGCCAGCAGCAAAGGTCCGGGACAGGGGCAGTACGAGCAGTACTTC | CASSKGPGQGQYEQYF
TRBJ2-7 | TRBV6-1 | - | few | TGTGCCAGCAGTGAAACCCTGAGGGCCTACGAGCAGTACTTC | CASSETLRAYEQYF
TRBJ2-5 | TRBV3-1 | - | - | TGTGCCAGCAGCCAAGGGTATGGACTATCTGAGACCCAGTACTTC | CASSQGYGLSETQYF
TRBJ2-1 | TRBV4-2 | TRBD2 | - | TGTGCCAGCAGCCCCGAGCGGGAGGGTAGATACAATGAGCAGTTCTTC | CASSPEREGRYNEQFF
TRBJ1-5 | TRBV12-3/TRBV12-4 | - | - | TGTGCCAGCAGTTCGCCCAGACCCAATCAGCCCCAGCATTTT | CASSSPRPNQPQHF
TRBJ2-1 | TRBV5-1 | - | few | TGCGCCAGCAGCTTGAGGGCGGGTACCTCCTACAATGAGCAGTTCTTC | CASSLRAGTSYNEQFF
TRBJ2-1 | TRBV10-2 | TRBD2 | - | TGCGCCAGCAGCATGGCGGGGGTTTACAATGAGCAGTTCTTC | CASSMAGVYNEQFF
TRBJ2-3 | TRBV4-1 | TRBD1 | - | TGCGCCAGCAGCCAAGAAGGGGGCTACACAGATACGCAGTATTTT | CASSQEGGYTDTQYF
TRBJ2-3 | TRBV6-1 | TRBD1 | - | TGTGCCAGCAGTGAAGGCGTAGGGGGCCTCCGAGATACGCAGTATTTT | CASSEGVGGLRDTQYF
TRBJ1-2 | TRBV11-2 | - | few | TGTGCCAGCAGCTTGGCCTGGTCGGCGGGCTACACCTTC | CASSLAWSAGYTF
TRBJ1-2 | TRBV6-4 | - | - | TGTGCCAGCAGTGACTCGGGTTCGGCGGGCGGCTACACCTTC | CASSDSGSAGGYTF
TRBJ1-5 | TRBV12-3/TRBV12-4 | TRBD1 | - | TGTGCCAGCTGGGAACAGGGGGCTAATCAGCCCCAGCATTTT | CASWEQGANQPQHF
TRBJ2-1 | TRBV7-2 | TRBD2 | - | TGTGCCAGCAGCAGGACTGGGCGGGGGGCCTCAGGGTCCAATGAGCAGTTCTTC | CASSRTGRGASGSNEQFF
TRBJ2-7 | TRBV24-1 | TRBD1 | - | TGTGCCACCAGTGAGGGGACAGATCACGAGCAGTACTTC | CATSEGTDHEQYF
TRBJ1-5 | TRBV6-1 | TRBD1 | - | TGTGCCAGCAGTGGACAGGGGGCAAATCAGCCCCAGCATTTT | CASSGQGANQPQHF
TRBJ1-4 | TRBV25-1 | - | - | TGTGCCAGCAGTGAAGGCAGGAATAATGAAAAACTGTTTTTT | CASSEGRNNEKLFF
TRBJ2-1 | TRBV20-1 | TRBD2 | few | TGCAGTGCTAGAGGGTACAGCGGGAGCTCCTACAATGAGCAGTTCTTC | CSARGYSGSSYNEQFF
TRBJ2-5 | TRBV13 | - | few | TGTGCCAGCAGCCCCCGTATAGGGGAGACCCAGTACTTC | CASSPRIGETQYF
TRBJ2-1 | TRBV29-1 | - | - | TGCAGCGTTGAAGGGGGTTCGGCTTACAATGAGCAGTTCTTC | CSVEGGSAYNEQFF